The sequence of this T cell receptor beta chain was determined in a study of beta chain features in type 1 diabetes. Germline V gene sequence: CDR1 MNHEY, CDR2 SMNVEV (reference sequence). The V and J ends lost 4 bases and 12 bases respectively, with 16 bases between them. The CDR3 is 13 residues long. Each sorted population was over 95% pure. Study observations and caveats: Although PCR might favor shorter templates, it would do so equally in patients and controls. VDJ junctions from type 1 diabetes patients carried fewer insertions and larger deletions. Patients showed naive, central memory and Treg TCRB repertoires that appeared more similar than those of healthy donors.

Concerning this clone: Antigen unknown.

Expressed TCRB transcripts were sequenced after all isolated RNA was converted to cDNA. This table comes from immunoSEQ multiplex PCR, and its TCRdb copy is limited to in-frame clones, with some not included. Among approximately 470,000 clones listed, 25% to 35% were seen once. The sequenced sample was naive CD4+ T cells from blood. This TCR was recovered from a man aged 18-30 years in good health. The V and J genes are TRBV27 and TRBJ2-1; possibly TRBD1 for D (6 bases). CDR3 in amino acids: CASSWSGAVGQFF. Here the CDR3 DNA reads TGTGCCAGCAGTTGGTCAGGGGCGGTGGGGCAGTTCTTC.